The text below deals with one T cell receptor (beta chain). Antigen specificity is unknown. This specimen belongs to a study of OX40 agonist ivuxolimab in advanced cancers. Germline loops: CDR1 SEHNR, CDR2 FQNEAQ (reference sequence). The V gene lost 5 bases and the J gene lost 12 bases, with 13 bases spanning the gap. The CDR3 extends over 12 amino acids. The table came from immunoSEQ multiplex PCR; TCRdb's copy has only in-frame clones and leaves some out. Here the sample spans tens of thousands of clones, over 80% being singletons. Study-level points and caveats: At 0.1 to 3.0 mg/kg and by week 6, clonal expansion occurred in CD4+ and CD8+ blood T cells. Among expanded peripheral T cells, antigen specificity went undetermined. On average, CD8+ T cells showed a greater number of expanded clones than CD4+.

This specimen consisted of CD4+ or CD8+ T cells sorted from blood, obtained in a trial of the OX40 agonist ivuxolimab. This TCR derives from an adult with an advanced solid tumor such as melanoma, head and neck, liver or kidney cancer. The V and J genes are TRBV7-9 and TRBJ1-4, with D possibly being TRBD1 (5 bases). The CDR3 bases are TGTGCCAGCAGCCTTTCCCAAGGGGAACTGTTTTTT. This gives the protein CASSLSQGELFF. The whole variable domain, filled in from reference TRBV7-9 and TRBJ1-4, reads DTGVSQNPRHKITKRGQNVTFRCDPISEHNRLYWYRQTLGQGPEFLTYFQNEAQLEKSRLLSDRFSAERPKGSFSTLEIQRTEQGDSAMYLCASSLSQGELFFGSGTQLSVL.